This T cell receptor beta chain was captured by sequencing in a study of technical replicates of blood from a handful of donors. Clones were sequenced by immunoSEQ multiplex PCR, and TCRdb holds only the in-frame ones, with some missing. There are more than 65,000 clones in the sample; around 90% occur only once, and approximately 0.4% lies in the top ten. The CDR3 is made up of 15 amino acids. V lost 6 bases to trimming and J lost 6 bases, with 21 bases between them. The germline V gene encodes CDR1 MDHEN and CDR2 SYDVKM. Sequenced: T cells isolated from PBMCs. The gene calls are TRBV28 and TRBJ2-7; D perhaps matches TRBD1 (6 bases). This clonotype was obtained from a human donor in good health. The CDR3 sequence is CASSRPWGQLGEQYF. CDR3 nucleotides: TGTGCCAGCAGCCGCCCTTGGGGGCAGTTAGGCGAGCAGTACTTC. The whole variable domain, filled in from reference TRBV28 and TRBJ2-7, reads DVKVTQSSRYLVKRTGEKVFLECVQDMDHENMFWYRQDPGLGLRLIYFSYDVKMKEKGDIPEGYSVSREKKERFSLILESASTNQTSMYLCASSRPWGQLGEQYFGPGTRLTVT.